What follows are 10 T cell receptor beta chains derived from one specimen sequenced in a study of metastatic and nonmetastatic thyroid tumors. TCRdb reprocessed the PCR reads via MiXCR. The sample has about 40,000 clones, about a sixth seen once. Thyroid surgery was performed in patients who had received no treatment beforehand. Sequences were obtained from tumor tissue. The receptors originated from a female donor with papillary thyroid cancer or a benign thyroid nodule (not recorded which). Some clones in this sample may be carry-over from other donors' samples.

This clone was counted ten times or more. V usage is TRBV5-1 and J usage is TRBJ2-1, with D possibly being TRBD2 (5 bases). CDR1 SGHRS and CDR2 YFSETQ come from the germline V gene. V was pared by 5 bases and J by 0 bases, with 15 bases between. The CDR3 length is 16 residues. The CDR3 sequence is CASSGTREFSYNEQFF. The CDR3 DNA reads TGCGCCAGCAGTGGCACTAGGGAATTCTCCTACAATGAGCAGTTCTTC.

At least ten counts were recorded for this clone. V and J are TRBV5-6 and TRBJ2-1; 7 bases map to TRBD2. Germline CDR1 SGHDT, CDR2 YYEEEE. Trimming cost V 4 bases and J 6 bases; bases outside gene matches: 7. The CDR3 spans 14 residues. The CDR3 reads CASSHGGTINEQFF. CDR3 bases: TGTGCCAGCAGCCACGGTGGGACTATCAATGAGCAGTTCTTC.

This clone has at least ten counts. The chain combines TRBV4-2 with TRBJ1-4; D may be TRBD1 (5 bases). Germline V gives CDR1 LGHNA, CDR2 YNFKEQ. Trimming removed 4 bases from V and 1 base from J, with 16 bases in between. There are 17 residues in the CDR3. The CDR3: CASSLIRGQGTNEKLFF. The CDR3 DNA sequence: TGTGCCAGCAGCCTAATTCGGGGTCAGGGAACTAATGAAAAACTGTTTTTT.

In this sample, this clone turned up a few times. At one end, the junction sequence differs from germline, possibly due to a read error. The chain recombines TRBV12-3 or TRBV12-4 with TRBJ1-5; no firm D call. The CDR3 sequence is 14 residues long. CDR3 nucleotide sequence: TGTGCCAGCAGGGAAGGGATTGGCAATCAGCCCAAGCATTTT. Amino acid sequence: CASREGIGNQPKHF.

This clone was observed many times. This same CDR3 is encoded by further DNA sequences in the sample. The chain is built from TRBV9 and TRBJ2-2; D is unresolved. This CDR3 has 13 residues. The V gene's germline CDR1 is SGDLS and CDR2 YYNGEE. With 1 base removed from V and 3 bases from J, the gap between germline ends came to 4 bases. In DNA form, the CDR3 reads TGTGCCAGCAGCGTAAGTGACACCGGGGAGCTGTTTTTT. It codes for CASSVSDTGELFF.

This clone showed up many times. The chain joins TRBV6-6 to TRBJ2-1, with 7 positions matching TRBD2. The V and J ends lost 1 base and 6 bases, in that order; junction bases with no gene match: 9. This CDR3 spans 16 amino acids. Germline V lookup: CDR1 MNHNY, CDR2 SVGAGI (reference sequence). CDR3 bases: TGTGCCAGCAGTTACTATAGTGCTAGCGGACTCAATGAGCAGTTCTTC. It codes for CASSYYSASGLNEQFF.

This clone was counted ten times or more. Here the CDR3 omits its conserved ending phenylalanine or tryptophan, so a read error is the likely source. V and J are TRBV27 and TRBJ1-5; D is unresolved. Trimming cost V 6 bases and J 3 bases, with 12 bases left between them. CDR3 length equals 14 residues. Germline V gene data show CDR1 as MNHEY and CDR2 as SMNVEV (reference sequence). DNA for the CDR3: TGTGCCAGCAGCCGAGGCGAGGTCAATCAGCCCCAGCATTCT. Its translation: CASSRGEVNQPQHS.

This clone is labeled as medium-sized. This chain joins TRBV4-1 and TRBJ1-5; 7 bases line up with TRBD1. The CDR3 runs to 16 residues. Looked up from germline, CDR1 is MGHRA and CDR2 is YSYEKL. After removal of 4 bases from V and 3 bases from J, the junction contained 9 bases not matched to a gene. This chain's CDR3 is CASSPRQGGFNQPQHF. CDR3 in DNA: TGCGCCAGCAGCCCCCGACAGGGCGGTTTCAATCAGCCCCAGCATTTT.

There are many counts of this clone. The chain combines TRBV20-1 with TRBJ1-6; unclear D gene. In germline, CDR1 is DFQATT, CDR2 SNEGSKA (reference sequence). Trimming took 0 bases from V and 10 from J, leaving 7 bases between them. This CDR3 is 12 amino acids long. CDR3: CSARDTGSPLHF. The DNA for the CDR3 is TGCAGTGCTAGAGATACGGGATCACCCCTCCACTTT.

This clone was recorded many times. This chain joins TRBV24-1 and TRBJ2-3; TRBD1 aligns across 7 bases. V was clipped by 0 bases and J by 2 bases; unmatched bases: 1. CDR3 length: 15 residues. Germline assignment: CDR1 KGHDR and CDR2 SFDVKD. The CDR3 protein is CATSDLGQDTDTQYF. For the CDR3, the DNA is TGTGCCACCAGTGATTTGGGACAGGACACAGATACGCAGTATTTT.